The 31 T cell receptor beta chains presented below share a single source sample, sequenced in a study of T cell repertoires in cytomegalovirus infection. No antigen is known for these receptors. One entry per CDR3 protein results from TCRdb running MiXCR on the reads. The repertoire holds more than 110,000 distinct CDR3 sequences, over 30% seen once, with around half in the top ten. The sample in question was CD8+ T cells from cultured PBMCs, obtained from culture after CMV antigen stimulation. All receptors come from a human donor in good health (CMV status not recorded). Some clones in this sample may be carry-over from other donors' samples.

The chain joins TRBV7-1 to TRBJ2-7; 7 nucleotides match TRBD1. TRBV7-1 is classed as an ORF, of uncertain function. CDR3 length: 15 residues. The junction had 9 bases not matched to a gene; V was cut back by 5 bases and J by 2 bases. CDR3 DNA sequence: TGTGCCAGCAGCCACCGGGACAGAAAACCCTACGAGCAGTACTTC. Protein sequence: CASSHRDRKPYEQYF.

This chain connects TRBV7-2 to TRBJ1-4, with TRBD1 identical over 7 bases. The germline gives CDR1 SGHTA, CDR2 FQGNSA. The CDR3 totals 14 residues. The V gene end was trimmed by 7 bases and the J gene end by 7 bases; junction bases not matched to a gene: 9. The CDR3 region has the DNA TGTGCCAGCACCCGGGGACAGAGGGGTGAAAAACTGTTTTTT. Protein product: CASTRGQRGEKLFF.

This clonotype was recorded once. The V gene is TRBV6-1, the J gene TRBJ1-1; 11 nucleotides agree with TRBD1. The V segment lost 6 bases and the J segment 3 bases; nucleotides outside the gene matches: 6. Germline V gene sequence: CDR1 MNHNS, CDR2 SASEGT. The CDR3 extends over 15 amino acids. CDR3 sequence reads: CASSRTGGGYTEAFF. In DNA form, the CDR3 reads TGTGCCAGCAGCCGGACAGGGGGCGGGTACACTGAAGCTTTCTTT.

This clonotype was counted between two and nine times. The chain recombines TRBV6-8 with TRBJ1-2; D is ambiguous. Trimming left V 6 bases short and J 1 base short, with 12 bases between. The CDR3 has 14 residues. Germline CDR1 MNHGY, CDR2 SAAAGT. CDR3 residues: CASSSYTSNYGYTF. The CDR3 DNA reads as TGTGCCAGCAGCTCTTATACGAGTAACTATGGCTACACCTTC.

The chain recombines TRBV5-6 with TRBJ1-1, with D perhaps TRBD1 (5 bases). Trimming stripped 0 bases from V and 6 bases from J, with 18 bases between. This CDR3 is built from 16 residues. Looked up from germline, CDR1 is SGHDT and CDR2 is YYEEEE. The CDR3 region has the DNA TGTGCCAGCAGCTTGGCCTTAGGGGCCAGGGACGCTGAAGCTTTCTTT. It yields the protein CASSLALGARDAEAFF.

V and J are TRBV28 and TRBJ2-5; unclear D gene. The CDR3 is 15 residues long. Germline V CDR1 and CDR2: MDHEN, SYDVKM. V was trimmed by 10 bases and J by 4 bases, leaving 22 bases between them. This CDR3 reads CANTKTWEDGETQYF. CDR3 in DNA: TGTGCCAACACTAAAACATGGGAAGATGGAGAGACCCAGTACTTC.

V usage is TRBV7-6 and J usage is TRBJ2-3, with D possibly TRBD1 on 6 matching bases. Germline V gene sequence: CDR1 SGHVS, CDR2 FNYEAQ. V gave up 0 bases and J gave up 4 bases, with 14 bases separating them. This CDR3 has 16 residues. This CDR3 reads CASSLAGHGFADTQYF. The CDR3 DNA reads TGTGCCAGCAGCTTAGCGGGACACGGTTTCGCAGATACGCAGTATTTT.

The chain carries TRBV11-2 and TRBJ2-7; D possibly matches TRBD1 or TRBD2 (5 bases each). CDR3 length equals 13 residues. CDR1 SGHAT and CDR2 FQNNGV come from the germline V gene. Deletions cut 5 bases from V and 8 bases from J, with 16 bases between. The CDR3 DNA follows: TGTGCCAGCAGCCCGGGACGGAACTCCCAGCAGTACTTC. This encodes CASSPGRNSQQYF.

This chain connects TRBV7-8 to TRBJ1-2; TRBD1 might be the D (5 bases). Germline CDR1 SGHVS, CDR2 FQNEAQ. There are 15 residues in the CDR3. The germline V and J ends were trimmed by 4 bases and 5 bases, with 17 bases remaining between them. CDR3 amino acids: CASSSPGLANYGYTF. The CDR3 DNA reads TGTGCCAGCAGCTCCCCGGGACTAGCAAATTATGGCTACACCTTC.

The genes are TRBV7-2 and TRBJ2-1; 11 bases line up with TRBD2. Trimming at V came to 2 bases and at J to 5 bases, leaving 2 bases not matched to a gene. The CDR3 extends over 15 amino acids. CDR1 SGHTA and CDR2 FQGNSA come from the germline V gene. The CDR3 DNA is TGTGCCAGCAGCTTATCTAGCGGGGGGCACAATGAGCAGTTCTTC. Its translation is CASSLSSGGHNEQFF.

This clonotype was recorded many times. This rearrangement joins TRBV15 to TRBJ2-3, with TRBD2 as a possible D gene (5 bases). Deletions cut 3 bases from V and 2 bases from J, with 9 bases between. This CDR3 spans 14 amino acids. Germline V lookup: CDR1 LNHNV, CDR2 YYDKDF (reference sequence). For the CDR3, the DNA is TGTGCCACCAGCAGTGGACTGGACACAGATACGCAGTATTTT. Encoded protein: CATSSGLDTDTQYF.

In this sample, this clonotype turned up many times. This chain links TRBV7-9 with TRBJ2-7; D remains unclear. The CDR3 length is 12 residues. Germline V gene lookup returns CDR1 SEHNR and CDR2 FQNEAQ (reference sequence). Between the trimmed V and J ends, which lost 1 base and 6 bases, there was a span of 7 bases. CDR3 residues: CASSLVLSEQYF. The CDR3 bases are TGTGCCAGCAGCTTAGTGCTCTCCGAGCAGTACTTC.

This clonotype was recorded at least ten times. The gene calls are TRBV7-6 and TRBJ1-2; possibly TRBD1 for D (5 bases). This CDR3 has 15 amino acids. Germline V gene lookup returns CDR1 SGHVS and CDR2 FNYEAQ. Trimming took off 5 bases at V and 4 bases at J, with 17 bases between the two ends. CDR3 bases: TGTGCCAGCAGCCCCCCCGACGGAGGGGTCTATGGCTACACCTTC. Translation gives CASSPPDGGVYGYTF.

The chain carries TRBV29-1 and TRBJ2-5; 10 bases are a match to TRBD1. Germline V gene sequence: CDR1 SQVTM, CDR2 ANQGSEA. CDR3 size: 15 residues. V shed 3 bases and J 0 bases; nucleotides not matched to a gene: 4. CDR3 region: CSVDGTGEYQETQYF. The CDR3, as DNA: TGCAGCGTTGACGGGACAGGGGAGTACCAAGAGACCCAGTACTTC.

This clonotype was seen more than once but under ten times. The rearrangement joins TRBV28 to TRBJ1-1; D may be TRBD1 (6 bases). The CDR3 contains 15 residues. Trimming pared 1 base from V and 4 bases from J, leaving 13 bases between. Per the germline V gene, CDR1 is MDHEN and CDR2 is SYDVKM. The DNA for the CDR3 is TGTGCCAGCAGTTTATTGAACCAGGGGCGCACTGAAGCTTTCTTT. Translation: CASSLLNQGRTEAFF.

This chain uses TRBV12-5 with TRBJ2-1; D may be TRBD2 (5 bases). The ends were cut back, 5 bases at V and 12 bases at J, with 11 bases in the middle. The CDR3 length is 11 residues. Germline-derived CDR1 and CDR2 are LGHNT and FRNRAP. Here the CDR3 reads CASGALEMQFF. DNA of the CDR3: TGTGCTAGTGGTGCACTAGAGATGCAGTTCTTC.

This clonotype was seen repeatedly, ten times or more. This sequence joins TRBV12-3 or TRBV12-4 and TRBJ1-1, with a weak D call TRBD1 (5 bases). CDR3 length equals 13 residues. Trimming shortened V by 1 base and J by 5 bases, and 8 bases separated the two germline ends. The CDR3 region is CASSLGGWTEAFF. The CDR3 DNA reads as TGTGCCAGCAGTTTAGGGGGGTGGACTGAAGCTTTCTTT.

The CDR3 region is CATATGRSYEQYF. CDR3 nucleotides: TGTGCCACCGCGACAGGGAGGTCCTACGAGCAGTACTTC. The V gene is TRBV6-2 or TRBV6-3, the J gene TRBJ2-7; a possible D gene is TRBD1 (7 bases). The germline V gene encodes CDR1 MNHEY and CDR2 SVGEGT. The CDR3 has 13 residues. The V end was cut by 10 bases, the J end by 1 base, with 14 bases between.

This chain uses TRBV19 with TRBJ1-6, with D perhaps TRBD1 (5 bases). From germline, CDR1 is LNHDA and CDR2 SQIVND (reference sequence). CDR3 length equals 12 residues. V was shortened by 7 bases and J by 14 bases, with 15 bases between the two germline ends. DNA of the CDR3: TGTGCCAGTACAGACGGACGACAGTCCCTCCACTTT. Protein sequence: CASTDGRQSLHF.

This clonotype was counted between two and nine times. The chain couples TRBV7-2 to TRBJ2-3; D remains unclear. CDR3 length equals 13 residues. The germline CDR1 and CDR2 sequences are SGHTA and FQGNSA. V lost 6 bases and J lost 6, with 13 bases in between. The chain's CDR3 is CASRKLGWDTQYF. The CDR3 DNA reads as TGTGCCAGCAGAAAACTCGGTTGGGATACGCAGTATTTT.

This clonotype has just a few counts. The J gene is TRBJ1-2, the V gene TRBV11-2; 9 positions agree with TRBD1. This CDR3 has 15 residues. The V segment lost 5 bases and the J segment 4 bases; nucleotides outside the gene matches: 8. Germline assignment: CDR1 SGHAT and CDR2 FQNNGV. The DNA for the CDR3 is TGTGCCAGCAGCCTTACCTCGACAGGGGGCTATGGCTACACCTTC. Its protein product is CASSLTSTGGYGYTF.

The CDR3: CAISELGIQPQHF. The CDR3, as DNA: TGTGCCATCAGTGAGCTAGGGATTCAGCCCCAGCATTTT. The rearrangement uses TRBV10-3 and TRBJ1-5; D is uncertain. CDR1 and CDR2 (germline): ENHRY, SYGVKD. The CDR3 runs to 13 residues. Between the trimmed V and J ends, which lost 2 bases and 6 bases, there was a span of 8 bases.

The chain uses TRBV10-3 and TRBJ1-2, with 9 bases fitting TRBD1. The V and J ends lost 2 bases and 4 bases, in that order; junction bases with no gene match: 2. The CDR3 runs to 14 residues. Germline V gene data show CDR1 as ENHRY and CDR2 as SYGVKD. Written as DNA, the CDR3 is TGTGCCATCAGTGAGACAGGGGGCTCCTATGGCTACACCTTC. This encodes CAISETGGSYGYTF.

The chain couples TRBV7-9 to TRBJ1-1, with TRBD1 as a possible D gene (6 bases). The CDR3 is made up of 13 amino acids. The V gene's germline CDR1 is SEHNR and CDR2 FQNEAQ (reference sequence). The V end lost 2 bases, the J end lost 6 bases, and 10 bases lay between the germline ends. CDR3 sequence: CASSLTGAAEAFF. CDR3 DNA sequence: TGTGCCAGCAGCTTAACGGGGGCCGCTGAAGCTTTCTTT.

The chain joins TRBV7-4 to TRBJ1-1; perhaps TRBD1 as D (5 bases). In germline, CDR1 is SGHVT, CDR2 SQSDAQ. With 2 bases removed from V and 0 bases from J, the gap between germline ends came to 13 bases. CDR3 size: 16 residues. DNA for the CDR3: TGTGCCAGCAGCTTATCGGGGGTGGACCTGAACACTGAAGCTTTCTTT. Its translation is CASSLSGVDLNTEAFF. Drawing the rest from reference TRBV7-4 and TRBJ1-1, the complete variable domain is GAGVSQSPRYKVAKRGRDVALRCDSISGHVTLYWYRQTLGQGSEVLTYSQSDAQRDKSGRPSGRFSAERPERSVSTLKIQRTEQGDSAVYLCASSLSGVDLNTEAFFGQGTRLTVV.

V is TRBV7-2 and J is TRBJ1-2, with 7 bases that match TRBD1. This CDR3 comprises 13 residues. The germline gives CDR1 SGHTA, CDR2 FQGNSA. Unmatched junction bases numbered 6, after V lost 4 bases and J lost 7 bases. CDR3 sequence: CASSSTGKLGYTF. The CDR3 bases are TGTGCCAGCAGCTCGACAGGGAAACTTGGCTACACCTTC.

The chain links TRBV6-1 to TRBJ2-6, with D perhaps matching TRBD2 (6 bases). Germline V gene data show CDR1 as MNHNS and CDR2 as SASEGT. The CDR3 covers 14 residues. V lost 10 bases and J 2 bases, leaving 12 bases between the germline ends. The DNA for the CDR3 is TGTGCCACCCGGGGGTGGGCTGGGGCCAACGTCCTGACTTTC. It encodes CATRGWAGANVLTF.

The CDR3 bases are TGTGCCAGCAGCCCAGGGGTTGAGGGGACCGGGGAGCTGTTTTTT. This codes for CASSPGVEGTGELFF. V and J are TRBV7-8 and TRBJ2-2; D perhaps matches TRBD1 (6 bases). V lost 5 bases, J lost 5 bases, and 15 bases lay in between. Germline V CDR1 and CDR2: SGHVS, FQNEAQ. The length of the CDR3 is 15 residues.

The chain uses TRBV7-8 and TRBJ2-1; perhaps TRBD2 as D (6 bases). CDR1 SGHVS and CDR2 FQNEAQ come from the germline V gene. CDR3 length: 14 residues. Trimming took 1 base from V and 5 from J, leaving 9 bases between them. CDR3 in DNA: TGTGCCAGCAGCTTAGGGGGACTCGACAATGAGCAGTTCTTC. This translates into CASSLGGLDNEQFF.

The rearrangement uses TRBV3-1 and TRBJ2-2; D gene unclear. The CDR3 contains 15 residues. The germline V gene encodes CDR1 LGHDT and CDR2 YNNKEL (reference sequence). V lost 1 base and J 1 base, leaving 7 bases between the germline ends. The CDR3, as DNA: TGTGCCAGCAGCCAAGGATGGGGGAACACCGGGGAGCTGTTTTTT. Encoded protein: CASSQGWGNTGELFF.

This clonotype has at least ten counts. This chain joins TRBV7-9 and TRBJ2-1; TRBD2 matches at 14 bases. The germline CDR1 and CDR2 sequences are SEHNR and FQNEAQ (reference sequence). The CDR3 is 21 amino acids. Trimming took 0 bases from V and 0 from J; bases not matched to a gene: 10. CDR3 residues: CASSLAPGTSGGYSSYNEQFF. The CDR3 DNA reads as TGTGCCAGCAGCTTAGCCCCCGGGACTAGCGGGGGATATAGCTCCTACAATGAGCAGTTCTTC. Based on the CDR3 plus reference TRBV7-9 and TRBJ2-1, the full variable domain is DTGVSQNPRHKITKRGQNVTFRCDPISEHNRLYWYRQTLGQGPEFLTYFQNEAQLEKSRLLSDRFSAERPKGSFSTLEIQRTEQGDSAMYLCASSLAPGTSGGYSSYNEQFFGPGTRLTVL.